Listed below are T cell receptor beta chains from one sample, sequenced in a study of regulatory T cells in long-lasting Graves disease. Using its own MiXCR run on the multiplex PCR reads, TCRdb lists one record per CDR3 protein. The sample has roughly 500,000 distinct CDR3 sequences; around 21% are singletons. Sequencing was performed on peripheral blood mononuclear cells (PBMCs), taken when the disease was refractory, from a patient treated with antithyroid drugs. The receptors stem from a female donor with Graves disease. The conserved cysteine and the conserved F or W are not part of the CDR3 here. The order of the fields is J gene, V gene, CDR3 protein.

TRBJ1-1,TRBV6-1,ASSRGGGAGEAF
TRBJ2-3,TRBV30,AWSVAGGTDTQY
TRBJ1-1,TRBV4-2,ASSQEISGGTEAF
TRBJ1-1,TRBV5-1,ASSLGWSMNTEAF
TRBJ2-7,TRBV5-1,ASSLEAVVTYEQY
TRBJ2-6,TRBV24-1,ATAPTRFSGREPGANVLT
TRBJ1-1,TRBV5-6,ASSPGQGRAF
TRBJ2-7,TRBV27,ASSAKPSYEQY
TRBJ2-4,TRBV20-1,SATRQGDIINIQY
TRBJ2-3,TRBV20-1,SALTRDSTDTQY
TRBJ1-1,TRBV4-2,ASSQDGTGFPTEAF
TRBJ1-5,TRBV28,ASSLLQGRQPQH
TRBJ2-6,TRBV25-1,ASSERYSSSGANVLT
TRBJ2-7,TRBV7-9,ASRSGTSGSYEQY
TRBJ1-1,TRBV7-2,ASSFLRGSREAF
TRBJ1-2,TRBV20-1,SCRGGGNGYT
TRBJ2-1,TRBV12-3/TRBV12-4,ASSPYRGFYNEQF
TRBJ1-4,TRBV2,ASCDRVGEEKLF
TRBJ2-6,TRBV9,ASSGTQAGANVLT
TRBJ1-4,TRBV6-1,ASSVKQGGYEKLF